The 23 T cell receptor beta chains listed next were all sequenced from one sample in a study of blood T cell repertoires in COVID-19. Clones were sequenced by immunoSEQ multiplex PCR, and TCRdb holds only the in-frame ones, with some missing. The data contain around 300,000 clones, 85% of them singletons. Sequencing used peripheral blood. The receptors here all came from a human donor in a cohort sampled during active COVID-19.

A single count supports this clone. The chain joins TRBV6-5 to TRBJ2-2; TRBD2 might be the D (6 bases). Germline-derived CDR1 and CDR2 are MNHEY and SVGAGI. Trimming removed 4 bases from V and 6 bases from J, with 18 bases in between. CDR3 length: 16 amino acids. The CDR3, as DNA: TGTGCCAGCAGTTTAACCTCTGGGACTCACCCCGGGGAGCTGTTTTTT. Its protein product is CASSLTSGTHPGELFF.

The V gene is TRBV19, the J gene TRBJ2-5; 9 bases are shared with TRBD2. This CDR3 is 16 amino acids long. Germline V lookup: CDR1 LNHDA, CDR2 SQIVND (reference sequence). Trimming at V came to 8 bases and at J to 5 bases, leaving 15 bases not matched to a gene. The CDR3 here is CASSKREAPTLETQYF. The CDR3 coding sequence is TGTGCCAGTTCTAAGCGGGAGGCCCCTACGCTCGAGACCCAGTACTTC.

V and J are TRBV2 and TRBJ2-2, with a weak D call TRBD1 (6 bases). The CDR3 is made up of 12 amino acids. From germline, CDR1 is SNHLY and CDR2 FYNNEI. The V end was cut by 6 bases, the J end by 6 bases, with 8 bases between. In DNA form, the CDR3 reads TGTGCCAGCAGCCACAGGGCCGGGGAGCTGTTTTTT. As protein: CASSHRAGELFF.

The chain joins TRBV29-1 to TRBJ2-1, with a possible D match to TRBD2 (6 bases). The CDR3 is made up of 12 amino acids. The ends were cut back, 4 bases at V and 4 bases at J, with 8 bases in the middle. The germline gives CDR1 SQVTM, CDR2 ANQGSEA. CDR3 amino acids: CSVGAGYNEQFF. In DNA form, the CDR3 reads TGCAGCGTTGGTGCGGGGTACAATGAGCAGTTCTTC.

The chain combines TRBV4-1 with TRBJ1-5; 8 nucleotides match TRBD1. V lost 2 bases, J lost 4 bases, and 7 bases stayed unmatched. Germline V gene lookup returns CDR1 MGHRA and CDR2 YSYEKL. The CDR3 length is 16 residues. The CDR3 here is CASSQWGQDQNQPQHF. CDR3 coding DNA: TGCGCCAGCAGCCAATGGGGACAGGACCAGAATCAGCCCCAGCATTTT.

The CDR3 sequence is CASSREGAIAGNTIYF. CDR3 DNA: TGTGCCAGCAGCCGAGAGGGGGCGATTGCAGGAAACACCATATATTTT. The chain carries TRBV11-2 and TRBJ1-3; 7 nucleotides line up with TRBD1. Trimming removed 5 bases from V and 4 bases from J; junction bases left unmatched: 11. This CDR3 spans 16 amino acids. Germline CDR1 is SGHAT and CDR2 is FQNNGV.

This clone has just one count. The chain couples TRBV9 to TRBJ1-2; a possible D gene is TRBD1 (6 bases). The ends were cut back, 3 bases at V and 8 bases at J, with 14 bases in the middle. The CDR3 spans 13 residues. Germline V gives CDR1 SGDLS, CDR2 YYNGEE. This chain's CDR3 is CASSAKQGQGYTF. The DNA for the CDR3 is TGTGCCAGCAGCGCGAAACAGGGACAAGGCTACACCTTC.

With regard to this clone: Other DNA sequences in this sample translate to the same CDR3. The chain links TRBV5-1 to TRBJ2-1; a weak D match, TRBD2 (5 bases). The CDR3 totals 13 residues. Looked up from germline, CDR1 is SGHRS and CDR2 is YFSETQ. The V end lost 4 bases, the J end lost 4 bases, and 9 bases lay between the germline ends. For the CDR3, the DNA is TGCGCCAGCAGCCTTGGACTTTACAATGAGCAGTTCTTC. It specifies CASSLGLYNEQFF.

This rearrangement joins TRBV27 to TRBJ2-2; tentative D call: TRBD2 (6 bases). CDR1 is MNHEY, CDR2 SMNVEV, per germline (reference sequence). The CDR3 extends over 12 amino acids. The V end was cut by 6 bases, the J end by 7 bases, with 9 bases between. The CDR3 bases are TGTGCCAGCAGGGAGGGAGGCGGGGAGCTGTTTTTT. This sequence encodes CASREGGGELFF.

The CDR3 loop reads CASSTPAGRSLLYEQYF. DNA of the CDR3: TGTGCCAGCAGCACTCCTGCCGGGAGGTCCCTCCTCTACGAGCAGTACTTC. The rearrangement uses TRBV7-2 and TRBJ2-7; TRBD2 aligns across 7 bases. Germline-derived CDR1 and CDR2 are SGHTA and FQGNSA. V shed 5 bases and J 3 bases; nucleotides not matched to a gene: 16. CDR3 length: 17 amino acids.

The DNA for the CDR3 is TGTGCCAGCAGCCCAAGACAGGGGCTGGGCTACACCTTC. Its protein product is CASSPRQGLGYTF. The V gene is TRBV11-2, the J gene TRBJ1-2; 8 bases align to TRBD1. CDR1 is SGHAT, CDR2 FQNNGV, per germline. The CDR3 runs 13 residues. J lost 8 bases, V lost 5 bases, and 7 bases had no gene match.

DNA for the CDR3: TGTGCCAGCAGCGTAGAGGTCACAGGGAGAGGAGCTTTCTTT. It specifies CASSVEVTGRGAFF. The chain couples TRBV9 to TRBJ1-1; maybe TRBD1 (6 bases). The V gene's germline CDR1 is SGDLS and CDR2 YYNGEE. This CDR3 comprises 14 residues. V shed 0 bases and J shed 10 bases, with 16 bases lying between them.

As DNA, the CDR3 is TGTGCCAGTAGTCCACCCGGGACAGTTAACACCGGGGAGCTGTTTTTT. Amino acids: CASSPPGTVNTGELFF. The chain couples TRBV19 to TRBJ2-2, with 7 positions matching TRBD1. V lost 5 bases and J lost 2; bases outside the gene matches: 8. The CDR3 is 16 amino acids. Germline V gene lookup returns CDR1 LNHDA and CDR2 SQIVND (reference sequence).

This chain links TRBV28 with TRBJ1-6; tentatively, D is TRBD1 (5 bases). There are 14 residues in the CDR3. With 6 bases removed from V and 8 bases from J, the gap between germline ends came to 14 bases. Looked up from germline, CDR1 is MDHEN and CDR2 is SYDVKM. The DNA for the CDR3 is TGTGCCAGCAGGCGGAAGACAGCCTATTCACCCCTCCACTTT. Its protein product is CASRRKTAYSPLHF.

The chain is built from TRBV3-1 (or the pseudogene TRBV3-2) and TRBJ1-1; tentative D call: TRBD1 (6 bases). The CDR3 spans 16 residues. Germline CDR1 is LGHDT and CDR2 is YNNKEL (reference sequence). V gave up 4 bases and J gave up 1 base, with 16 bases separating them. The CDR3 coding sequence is TGTGCCAGCAGCCGACGTCCCCTGACAGGGAACACTGAAGCTTTCTTT. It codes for CASSRRPLTGNTEAFF.

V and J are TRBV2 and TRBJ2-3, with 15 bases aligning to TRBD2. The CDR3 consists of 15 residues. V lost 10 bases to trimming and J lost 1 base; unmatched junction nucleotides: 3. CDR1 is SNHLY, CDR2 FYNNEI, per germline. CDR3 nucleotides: TGTGCCACTTGGACTAGCGGGAGGGGCACAGATACGCAGTATTTT. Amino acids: CATWTSGRGTDTQYF. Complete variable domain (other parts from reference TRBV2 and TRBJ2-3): EPEVTQTPSHQVTQMGQEVILRCVPISNHLYFYWYRQILGQKVEFLVSFYNNEISEKSEIFDDQFSVERPDGSNFTLKIRSTKLEDSAMYFCATWTSGRGTDTQYFGPGTRLTVL.

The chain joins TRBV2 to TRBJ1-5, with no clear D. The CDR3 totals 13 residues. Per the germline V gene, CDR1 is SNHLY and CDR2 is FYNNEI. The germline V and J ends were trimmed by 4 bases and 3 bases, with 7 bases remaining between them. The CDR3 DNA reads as TGTGCCAGCAGTGCGCAGTACAATCAGCCCCAGCATTTT. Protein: CASSAQYNQPQHF.

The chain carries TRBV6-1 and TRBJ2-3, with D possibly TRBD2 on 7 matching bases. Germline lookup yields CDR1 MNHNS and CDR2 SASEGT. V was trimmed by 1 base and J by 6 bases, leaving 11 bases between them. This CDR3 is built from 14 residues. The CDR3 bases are TGTGCCAGCAGTGAAGTAGGGGGGGCTGATACGCAGTATTTT. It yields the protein CASSEVGGADTQYF.

For the CDR3, the DNA is TGTGCCAGCAGTTTAGGGCAGGCAGGCAACTATGGCTACACCTTC. Amino acid sequence: CASSLGQAGNYGYTF. The genes are TRBV28 and TRBJ1-2, with D uncertain. Germline V gene sequence: CDR1 MDHEN, CDR2 SYDVKM. Deletions cut 2 bases from V and 2 bases from J, with 12 bases between. This CDR3 has 15 residues.

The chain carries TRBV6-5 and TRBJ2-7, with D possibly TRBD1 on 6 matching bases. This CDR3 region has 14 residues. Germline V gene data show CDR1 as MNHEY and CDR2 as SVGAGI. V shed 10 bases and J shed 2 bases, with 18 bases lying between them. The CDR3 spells CATSRTAKAYEQYF. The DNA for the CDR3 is TGTGCCACCTCAAGGACAGCTAAGGCCTACGAGCAGTACTTC.

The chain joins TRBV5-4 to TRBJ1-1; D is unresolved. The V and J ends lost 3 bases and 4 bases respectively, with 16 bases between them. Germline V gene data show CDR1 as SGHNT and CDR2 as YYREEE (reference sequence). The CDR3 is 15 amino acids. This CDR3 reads CASSSEGRRSTEAFF. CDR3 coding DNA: TGTGCCAGCAGCTCTGAGGGTAGAAGGAGCACTGAAGCTTTCTTT. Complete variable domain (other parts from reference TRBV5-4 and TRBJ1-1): ETGVTQSPTHLIKTRGQQVTLRCSSQSGHNTVSWYQQALGQGPQFIFQYYREEENGRGNFPPRFSGLQFPNYSSELNVNALELDDSALYLCASSSEGRRSTEAFFGQGTRLTVV.

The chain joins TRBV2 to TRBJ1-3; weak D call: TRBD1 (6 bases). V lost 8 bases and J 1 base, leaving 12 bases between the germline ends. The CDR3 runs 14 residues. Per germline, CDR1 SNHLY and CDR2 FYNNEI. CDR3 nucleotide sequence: TGTGCCAGCCGAACACAGGGTTCTGGAAACACCATATATTTT. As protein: CASRTQGSGNTIYF.

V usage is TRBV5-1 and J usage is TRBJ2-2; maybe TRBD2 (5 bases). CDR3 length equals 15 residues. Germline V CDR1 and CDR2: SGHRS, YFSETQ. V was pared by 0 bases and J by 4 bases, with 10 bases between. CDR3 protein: CASSLDGLSTGELFF. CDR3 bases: TGCGCCAGCAGCTTGGACGGACTTAGCACCGGGGAGCTGTTTTTT.